The T cell receptor beta chain described here comes from a study of cytomegalovirus exposure and HLA in healthy donors. Overall study results and limits: Investigators reported over 150 TCR beta chains as tied to cytomegalovirus. In vitro data verified a few CMV-associated chains as specific for CMV antigens. In a later analysis, V- and J-gene trimming of beta chains associated with a DCLRE1C missense variant, replicated independently.

Germline V gives CDR1 MDHEN, CDR2 SYDVKM. Germline trimming cut 6 bases from V and 4 bases from J; bases unmatched to any gene: 7. The CDR3 loop spans 15 amino acids. Use of 60 Vbeta and 13 Jbeta primers characterized the PCR. The protocol was immunoSEQ multiplex PCR, while the TCRdb copy is restricted to in-frame clones and leaves out a portion. The sample contains tens of thousands of clones, around four fifths of which appear only once. To note about this clone: The antigen is not known.

The material sequenced was PBMCs. The J gene is TRBJ1-5, the V gene TRBV28; 9 nucleotides align to TRBD1. The TCR comes from a male donor in good health and CMV-seronegative. The CDR3 nucleotides read TGTGCCAGCAGCCAACAGGGGGCTCGGAATCAGCCCCAGCATTTT. Amino acid sequence: CASSQQGARNQPQHF.